Listed here is a single T cell receptor (beta chain). This sample is part of a study of T cell responses to AZD1222 COVID-19 vaccine. Germline loops: CDR1 MNHEY, CDR2 SVGAGI. The V and J ends lost 7 bases and 7 bases respectively, with 17 bases between them. This CDR3 has 15 amino acids. Here immunoSEQ multiplex PCR was the method, and the copy in TCRdb shows in-frame clones only, minus some. In the table there are about 120,000 clones, roughly nine tenths of which are singletons. This TCR was sampled from an adult in good health. Sample: peripheral blood, taken on day 0 of AZD1222 vaccination. The chain uses TRBV6-5 and TRBJ1-6; D is uncertain. Written as DNA, the CDR3 is TGTGCCAGCATAGAAAGACAACCGTGGAATTCACCCCTCCACTTT. Translated, it gives CASIERQPWNSPLHF.